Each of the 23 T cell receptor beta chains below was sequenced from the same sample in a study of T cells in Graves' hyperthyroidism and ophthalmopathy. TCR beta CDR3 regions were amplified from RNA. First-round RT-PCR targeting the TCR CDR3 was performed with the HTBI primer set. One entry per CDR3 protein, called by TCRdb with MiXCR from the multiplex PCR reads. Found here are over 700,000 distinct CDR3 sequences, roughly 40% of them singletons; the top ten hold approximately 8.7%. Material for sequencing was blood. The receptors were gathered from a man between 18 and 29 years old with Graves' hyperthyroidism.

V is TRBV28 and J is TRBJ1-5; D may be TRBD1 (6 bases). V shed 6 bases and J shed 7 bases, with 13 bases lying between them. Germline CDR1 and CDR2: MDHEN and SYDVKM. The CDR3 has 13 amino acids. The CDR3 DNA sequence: TGTGCCAGCAGCCAAACAGGGCTGCAGCCCCAGCATTTT. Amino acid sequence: CASSQTGLQPQHF.

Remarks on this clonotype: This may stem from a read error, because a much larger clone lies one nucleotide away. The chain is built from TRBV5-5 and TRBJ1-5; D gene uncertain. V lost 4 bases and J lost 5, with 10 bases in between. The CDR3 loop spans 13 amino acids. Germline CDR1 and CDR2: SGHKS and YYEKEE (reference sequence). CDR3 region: CASSMEPDQPQHF. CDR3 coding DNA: TGTGCCAGCAGCATGGAACCAGATCAGCCCCAGCATTTT.

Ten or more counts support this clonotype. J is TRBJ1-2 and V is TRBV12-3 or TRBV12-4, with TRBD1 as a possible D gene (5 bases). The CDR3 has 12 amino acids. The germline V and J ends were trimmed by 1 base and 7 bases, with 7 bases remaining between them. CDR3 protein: CASSLGGVGYTF. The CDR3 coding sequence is TGTGCCAGCAGTTTAGGGGGCGTTGGCTACACCTTC.

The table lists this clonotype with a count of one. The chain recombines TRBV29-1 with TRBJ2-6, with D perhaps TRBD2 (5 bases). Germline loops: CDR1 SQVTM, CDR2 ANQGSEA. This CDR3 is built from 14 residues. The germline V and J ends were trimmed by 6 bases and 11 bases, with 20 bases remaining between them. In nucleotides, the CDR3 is TGCAGCGTGTCCAGCGCGGGTGTTTCCTACGTCCTGACTTTC. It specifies CSVSSAGVSYVLTF.

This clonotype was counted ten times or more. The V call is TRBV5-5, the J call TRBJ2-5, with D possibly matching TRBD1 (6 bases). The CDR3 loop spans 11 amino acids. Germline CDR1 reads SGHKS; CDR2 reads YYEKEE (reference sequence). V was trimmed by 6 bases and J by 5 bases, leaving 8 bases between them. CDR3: CASTQGETQYF. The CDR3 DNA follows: TGTGCCAGCACCCAGGGGGAGACCCAGTACTTC.

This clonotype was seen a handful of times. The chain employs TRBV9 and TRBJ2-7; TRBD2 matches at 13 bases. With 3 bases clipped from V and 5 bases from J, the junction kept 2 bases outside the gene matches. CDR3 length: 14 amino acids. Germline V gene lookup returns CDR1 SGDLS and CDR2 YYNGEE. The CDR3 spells CASSAGTSGNEQYF. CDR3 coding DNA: TGTGCCAGCAGCGCGGGGACTAGCGGGAACGAGCAGTACTTC.

The CDR3, as DNA: TGTGCCACCAGCAGAGAGTGGAGGGTAACCGGGACTAGCGGGGTACGAGGCGGGGAGCTGTTTTTT. This translates into CATSREWRVTGTSGVRGGELFF. The rearrangement links TRBV15 to TRBJ2-2; 13 bases line up with TRBD2. V lost 0 bases to trimming and J lost 7 bases; unmatched junction nucleotides: 20. The CDR3 length is 22 residues. In germline, CDR1 is LNHNV, CDR2 YYDKDF (reference sequence).

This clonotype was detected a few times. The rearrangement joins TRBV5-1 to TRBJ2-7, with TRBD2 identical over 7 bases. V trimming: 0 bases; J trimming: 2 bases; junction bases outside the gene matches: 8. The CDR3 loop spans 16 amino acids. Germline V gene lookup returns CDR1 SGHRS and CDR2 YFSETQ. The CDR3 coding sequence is TGCGCCAGCAGCTTGGCCATCCGGGACTACGCCTACGAGCAGTACTTC. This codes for CASSLAIRDYAYEQYF. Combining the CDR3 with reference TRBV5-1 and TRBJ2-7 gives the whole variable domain KAGVTQTPRYLIKTRGQQVTLSCSPISGHRSVSWYQQTPGQGLQFLFEYFSETQRNKGNFPGRFSGRQFSNSRSEMNVSTLELGDSALYLCASSLAIRDYAYEQYFGPGTRLTVT.

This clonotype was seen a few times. CDR3: CSAKSLAPHTDTQYF. CDR3 sequence (DNA): TGCAGTGCTAAGTCCTTGGCACCGCACACAGATACGCAGTATTTT. The chain links TRBV20-1 to TRBJ2-3; no firm D call. Trimming removed 4 bases at V and 2 bases at J, with 16 bases between. The CDR3 covers 15 residues. CDR1 is DFQATT and CDR2 is SNEGSKA in the germline V gene (reference sequence).

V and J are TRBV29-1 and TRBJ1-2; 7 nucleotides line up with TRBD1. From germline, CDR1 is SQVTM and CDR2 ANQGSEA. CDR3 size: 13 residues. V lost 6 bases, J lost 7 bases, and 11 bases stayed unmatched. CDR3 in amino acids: CSVPDRVLGGYTF. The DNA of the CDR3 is TGCAGCGTGCCAGACAGGGTCTTGGGTGGCTACACCTTC. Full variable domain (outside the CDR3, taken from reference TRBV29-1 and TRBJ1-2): SAVISQKPSRDICQRGTSLTIQCQVDSQVTMMFWYRQQPGQSLTLIATANQGSEATYESGFVIDKFPISRPNLTFSTLTVSNMSPEDSSIYLCSVPDRVLGGYTFGSGTRLTVV.

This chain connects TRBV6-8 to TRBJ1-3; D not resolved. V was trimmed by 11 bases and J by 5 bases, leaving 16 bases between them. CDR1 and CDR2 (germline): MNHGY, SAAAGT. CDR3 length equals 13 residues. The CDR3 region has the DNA TGTGCCGTCGCCGTGAAGGGAAGAAACACCATATATTTT. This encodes CAVAVKGRNTIYF.

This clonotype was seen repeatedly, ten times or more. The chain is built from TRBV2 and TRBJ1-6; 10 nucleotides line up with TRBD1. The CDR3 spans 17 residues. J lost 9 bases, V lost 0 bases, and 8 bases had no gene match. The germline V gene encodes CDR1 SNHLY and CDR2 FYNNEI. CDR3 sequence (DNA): TGTGCCAGCAGTGAAGCGACAGGGGGCCTAACAACTTCACCCCTCCACTTT. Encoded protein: CASSEATGGLTTSPLHF.

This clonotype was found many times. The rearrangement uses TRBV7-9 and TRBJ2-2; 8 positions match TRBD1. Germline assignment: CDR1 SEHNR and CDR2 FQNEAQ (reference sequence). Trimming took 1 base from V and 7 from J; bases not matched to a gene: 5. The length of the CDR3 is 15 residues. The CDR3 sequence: CASSLGQGMSGELFF. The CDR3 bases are TGTGCCAGCAGCTTAGGACAGGGGATGAGCGGGGAGCTGTTTTTT.

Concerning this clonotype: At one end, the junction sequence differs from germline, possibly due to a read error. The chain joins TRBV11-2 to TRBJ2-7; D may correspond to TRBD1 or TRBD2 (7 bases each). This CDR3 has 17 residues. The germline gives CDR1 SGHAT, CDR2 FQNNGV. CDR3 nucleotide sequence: TGCGCCAGCAGCCCCTTCTGGGAGGGGGCGAACAGCTACGAGCAGTACTTC. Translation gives CASSPFWEGANSYEQYF.

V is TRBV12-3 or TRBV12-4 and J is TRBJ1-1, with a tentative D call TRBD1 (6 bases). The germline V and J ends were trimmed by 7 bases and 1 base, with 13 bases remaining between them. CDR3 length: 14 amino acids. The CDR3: CASTEQGRNTEAFF. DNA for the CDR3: TGTGCCAGCACCGAACAGGGACGGAACACTGAAGCTTTCTTT.

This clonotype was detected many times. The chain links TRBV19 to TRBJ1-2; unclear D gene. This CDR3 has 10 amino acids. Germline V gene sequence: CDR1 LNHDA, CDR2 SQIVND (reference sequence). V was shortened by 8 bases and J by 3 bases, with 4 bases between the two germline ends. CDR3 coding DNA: TGTGCCAGTGGTTACTATGGCTACACCTTC. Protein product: CASGYYGYTF.

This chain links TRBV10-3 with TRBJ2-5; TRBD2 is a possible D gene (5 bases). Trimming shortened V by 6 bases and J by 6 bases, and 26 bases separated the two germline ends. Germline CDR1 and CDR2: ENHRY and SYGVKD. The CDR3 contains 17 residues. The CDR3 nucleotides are TGTGCCATCAGAGGAACAACCCGGGATCAGAGTAGTCAGACCCAGTACTTC. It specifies CAIRGTTRDQSSQTQYF.

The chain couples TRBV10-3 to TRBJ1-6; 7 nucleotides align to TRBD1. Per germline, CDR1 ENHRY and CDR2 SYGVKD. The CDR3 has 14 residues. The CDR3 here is CARRGDRDNSPLHF. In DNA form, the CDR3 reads TGTGCTAGAAGAGGGGACAGAGATAATTCACCCCTCCACTTT.

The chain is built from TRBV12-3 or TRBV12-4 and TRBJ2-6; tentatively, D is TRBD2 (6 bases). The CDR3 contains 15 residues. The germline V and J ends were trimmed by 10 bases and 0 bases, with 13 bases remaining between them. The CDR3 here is CATKEGSSGANVLTF. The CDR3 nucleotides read TGTGCCACTAAGGAGGGTAGCTCTGGGGCCAACGTCCTGACTTTC.

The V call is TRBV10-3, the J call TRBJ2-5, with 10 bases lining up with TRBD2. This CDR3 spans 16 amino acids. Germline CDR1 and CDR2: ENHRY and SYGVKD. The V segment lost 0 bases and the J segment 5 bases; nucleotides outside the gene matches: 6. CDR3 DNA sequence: TGTGCCATCAGTGAGTCGGAAGCGGGGGGGTCGGAGACCCAGTACTTC. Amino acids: CAISESEAGGSETQYF.

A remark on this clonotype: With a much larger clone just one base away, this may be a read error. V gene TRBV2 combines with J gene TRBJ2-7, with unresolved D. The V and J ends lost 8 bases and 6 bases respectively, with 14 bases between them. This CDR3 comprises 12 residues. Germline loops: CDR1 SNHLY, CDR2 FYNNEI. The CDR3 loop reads CASLGRIFEQYF. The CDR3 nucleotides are TGTGCCAGCTTAGGACGGATCTTCGAGCAGTACTTC.

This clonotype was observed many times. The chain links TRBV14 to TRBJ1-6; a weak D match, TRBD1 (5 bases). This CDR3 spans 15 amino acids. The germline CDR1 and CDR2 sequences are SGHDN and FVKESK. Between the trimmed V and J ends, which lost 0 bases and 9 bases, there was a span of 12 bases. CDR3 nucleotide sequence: TGTGCCAGCAGCCAAGATTATAGGGGCGGTTCACCCCTCCACTTT. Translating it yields CASSQDYRGGSPLHF.

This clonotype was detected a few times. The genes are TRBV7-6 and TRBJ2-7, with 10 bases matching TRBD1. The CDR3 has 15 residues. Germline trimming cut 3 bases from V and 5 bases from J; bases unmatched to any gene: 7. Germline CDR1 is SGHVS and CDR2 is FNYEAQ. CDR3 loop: CASSLSGTGADEQYF. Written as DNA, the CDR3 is TGTGCCAGCAGCTTGTCCGGGACAGGGGCTGACGAGCAGTACTTC.